This T cell receptor (beta chain) stems from a study of shared clonotypes between healthy human individuals. General study findings and limits: The study sampled only blood, and tissue repertoires likely differ.

Scientists sequenced DNA from unsorted PBMC on ten immunoSEQ deep assay plates. Authors' methods: Filtering differed for immunoSEQ, which gave only junction sequences without quality scores. Sequencing was performed with immunoSEQ multiplex PCR; in TCRdb, only in-frame clones are kept and a portion is missing. V, J and clone size reflect that table, while D and trimming were determined from the DNA. The repertoire holds hundreds of thousands of clones, with roughly 80% as singletons. Notes on this clone: Its antigen is unidentified.

The V gene's germline CDR1 is MDHEN and CDR2 SYDVKM. The CDR3 spans 17 residues. V shed 4 bases and J shed 5 bases, with 23 bases lying between them. The rearrangement links TRBV28 to TRBJ1-1, with unresolved D. The clonotype originates from a woman aged 40 to 50 in good health. Some clones in this sample may be carry-over from other donors' samples. Input material: PBMCs. The CDR3 nucleotides read TGTGCCAGCAGTTCATGGACTGAGGTTTATGACGTTACTGAAGCTTTCTTT. This encodes CASSSWTEVYDVTEAFF.